The 19 T cell receptor beta chains reported below all come from one sample, sequenced in a study of cytomegalovirus exposure and HLA in healthy donors. Sequencing was performed with immunoSEQ multiplex PCR; in TCRdb, only in-frame clones are kept and a portion is missing. The sample lists approximately 270,000 clones; 80% to 90% were seen once. The sequenced sample consisted of PBMCs. The receptors derive from a woman under 30 in good health and CMV-seronegative.

The gene calls are TRBV28 and TRBJ2-7; possible D gene TRBD2, 5 bases. Germline values: CDR1 MDHEN, CDR2 SYDVKM. V was clipped by 10 bases and J by 3 bases, with 13 bases between them. The CDR3 is 12 residues long. The CDR3 loop is CATNLRGYEQYF. CDR3 in DNA: TGTGCCACCAACCTCCGGGGCTACGAGCAGTACTTC. Based on the CDR3 plus reference TRBV28 and TRBJ2-7, the full variable domain is DVKVTQSSRYLVKRTGEKVFLECVQDMDHENMFWYRQDPGLGLRLIYFSYDVKMKEKGDIPEGYSVSREKKERFSLILESASTNQTSMYLCATNLRGYEQYFGPGTRLTVT.

The gene calls are TRBV4-1 and TRBJ2-7; TRBD2 is a possible D gene (7 bases). Germline CDR1 and CDR2: MGHRA and YSYEKL. Trimming left V 4 bases short and J 2 bases short, with 18 bases between. The CDR3 runs to 16 residues. The CDR3: CASSPHWGGSAYEQYF. CDR3 in DNA: TGCGCCAGCAGCCCTCACTGGGGGGGCAGCGCCTACGAGCAGTACTTC.

In DNA form, the CDR3 reads TGTGCCAGCACGGGGACTAGCGGGGCCCCAGATACGCAGTATTTT. This translates into CASTGTSGAPDTQYF. The chain has TRBV11-2 and TRBJ2-3, with TRBD2 matching 13 bases. V was pared by 7 bases and J by 4 bases, with 5 bases of the junction left unmatched. This CDR3 is built from 15 residues. Germline CDR1 is SGHAT and CDR2 is FQNNGV.

The rearrangement uses TRBV9 and TRBJ2-7, with a tentative D call TRBD2 (5 bases). Germline V gene sequence: CDR1 SGDLS, CDR2 YYNGEE. The CDR3 loop spans 16 amino acids. The germline V and J ends were trimmed by 0 bases and 0 bases, with 13 bases remaining between them. The CDR3 DNA reads TGTGCCAGCAGCGTAGACGGGGATACCGCCTCCTACGAGCAGTACTTC. It specifies CASSVDGDTASYEQYF.

This clone has just one count. The genes are TRBV5-1 and TRBJ2-2; 8 nucleotides align to TRBD2. The J segment lost 6 bases and the V segment lost 8 bases, leaving 12 bases of the junction unmatched. The CDR3 is 15 residues long. CDR1 and CDR2 (germline): SGHRS, YFSETQ. The CDR3 nucleotides read TGCGCCAGGTTACCGGGACTAGGTCGGGCCGGGGAGCTGTTTTTT. Its protein is CARLPGLGRAGELFF.

The chain couples TRBV5-1 to TRBJ1-1; 7 bases are shared with TRBD1. CDR3 length: 15 amino acids. Trimming cost V 6 bases and J 1 base; bases outside gene matches: 9. In germline, CDR1 is SGHRS, CDR2 YFSETQ. The CDR3 loop is CASTRAGQPNTEAFF. As DNA, the CDR3 is TGCGCCAGCACCAGGGCGGGACAGCCGAACACTGAAGCTTTCTTT.

The genes are TRBV5-1 and TRBJ2-3; the D is unclear. The CDR3 contains 16 residues. Germline V gene lookup returns CDR1 SGHRS and CDR2 YFSETQ. V lost 2 bases and J lost 0, with 13 bases in between. The CDR3 here is CASSFGPSPSTDTQYF. CDR3 nucleotide sequence: TGCGCCAGCAGCTTTGGTCCGAGTCCTAGCACAGATACGCAGTATTTT. Full variable domain (rest looked up from reference TRBV5-1 and TRBJ2-3): KAGVTQTPRYLIKTRGQQVTLSCSPISGHRSVSWYQQTPGQGLQFLFEYFSETQRNKGNFPGRFSGRQFSNSRSEMNVSTLELGDSALYLCASSFGPSPSTDTQYFGPGTRLTVL.

The chain recombines TRBV18 with TRBJ1-2; 7 bases map to TRBD1. The CDR3 sequence is 13 residues long. Germline V lookup: CDR1 KGHSH, CDR2 LQKENI. J lost 13 bases, V lost 2 bases, and 10 bases had no gene match. CDR3 loop: CASSPGDRADLTF. The CDR3 nucleotides read TGTGCCAGCTCACCAGGGGACAGAGCGGATCTCACCTTC.

V gene TRBV5-8 combines with J gene TRBJ2-7; perhaps TRBD1 as D (5 bases). V lost 5 bases to trimming and J lost 2 bases, with 11 bases between them. The germline V gene encodes CDR1 SGHTS and CDR2 YDEGEE. This CDR3 contains 13 residues. Here the CDR3 DNA reads TGTGCCAGCAGTTCCGACAGAGCCTACGAGCAGTACTTC. Encoded protein: CASSSDRAYEQYF. Full variable domain (remainder filled in from reference TRBV5-8 and TRBJ2-7): EAGVTQSPTHLIKTRGQQATLRCSPISGHTSVYWYQQALGLGLQFLLWYDEGEERNRGNFPPRFSGRQFPNYSSELNVNALELEDSALYLCASSSDRAYEQYFGPGTRLTVT.

As DNA, the CDR3 is TGTGCCAGCAGCTTACCCGAGGGTTTTGAAGCTTTCTTT. Translation: CASSLPEGFEAFF. The chain couples TRBV11-2 to TRBJ1-1; D gene unclear. CDR1 and CDR2 from the germline V gene are SGHAT and FQNNGV. V lost 2 bases and J lost 7, with 11 bases in between. CDR3 length: 13 amino acids.

The sample holds a few counts of this clone. The rearrangement joins TRBV5-1 to TRBJ1-2; D gene ambiguous. V lost 2 bases to trimming and J lost 6 bases, with 8 bases between them. Germline values: CDR1 SGHRS, CDR2 YFSETQ. The CDR3 covers 12 residues. The CDR3 DNA reads as TGCGCCAGCAGCTTCAGGCAGGATGGCTACACCTTC. The encoded protein is CASSFRQDGYTF.

V usage is TRBV7-9 and J usage is TRBJ1-2; D possibly corresponds to TRBD1 (5 bases). The germline gives CDR1 SEHNR, CDR2 FQNEAQ (reference sequence). The CDR3 has 14 amino acids. The V gene lost 0 bases and the J gene lost 2 bases, with 7 bases spanning the gap. Here the CDR3 DNA reads TGTGCCAGCAGCTTAGCGGGGGGGAACTATGGCTACACCTTC. Its translation: CASSLAGGNYGYTF.

The chain links TRBV29-1 to TRBJ2-7; 8 bases align to TRBD1. CDR1 and CDR2 from the germline V gene are SQVTM and ANQGSEA. CDR3 length: 12 amino acids. V dropped 3 bases and J dropped 3; count of bases not matched to a gene: 1. The CDR3 spells CSVDTGGYEQYF. CDR3 DNA: TGCAGCGTTGACACAGGGGGCTACGAGCAGTACTTC.

The chain combines TRBV27 with TRBJ2-7; 7 nucleotides match TRBD1. CDR3 size: 16 residues. Germline CDR1 MNHEY, CDR2 SMNVEV (reference sequence). The V and J ends lost 0 bases and 0 bases, in that order; junction bases with no gene match: 5. The CDR3 reads CASSLSTGPLSYEQYF. CDR3 DNA sequence: TGTGCCAGCAGTTTATCGACAGGGCCCCTCTCCTACGAGCAGTACTTC.

V and J are TRBV7-6 and TRBJ2-7; D is perhaps TRBD2 (7 bases). Germline V lookup: CDR1 SGHVS, CDR2 FNYEAQ. This CDR3 has 13 residues. The ends were cut back, 6 bases at V and 4 bases at J, with 13 bases in the middle. The CDR3 DNA sequence: TGTGCCAGCAGTCGGGGGGCCTATTACGAGCAGTACTTC. Translated: CASSRGAYYEQYF.

CDR3 amino acids: CASSAPSGDYQETQYF. DNA of the CDR3: TGTGCCAGCAGCGCTCCTAGCGGGGACTACCAAGAGACCCAGTACTTC. This sequence joins TRBV9 and TRBJ2-5; 9 bases map to TRBD2. The CDR3 sequence is 16 residues long. Germline V gene lookup returns CDR1 SGDLS and CDR2 YYNGEE. Unmatched junction bases numbered 6, after V lost 3 bases and J lost 0 bases. Full variable domain (outside the CDR3, taken from reference TRBV9 and TRBJ2-5): DSGVTQTPKHLITATGQRVTLRCSPRSGDLSVYWYQQSLDQGLQFLIQYYNGEERAKGNILERFSAQQFPDLHSELNLSSLELGDSALYFCASSAPSGDYQETQYFGPGTRLLVL.

This chain uses TRBV27 with TRBJ2-7; 12 bases match TRBD1. The CDR3 covers 18 residues. The V segment lost 2 bases and the J segment 3 bases; nucleotides outside the gene matches: 11. Germline assignment: CDR1 MNHEY and CDR2 SMNVEV (reference sequence). In DNA form, the CDR3 reads TGTGCCAGCAGTTTACGTCCCGGGACAGGGGGCAGAAGCTACGAGCAGTACTTC. This codes for CASSLRPGTGGRSYEQYF.

The chain joins TRBV28 to TRBJ2-1; 9 positions match TRBD2. The length of the CDR3 is 18 residues. In germline, CDR1 is MDHEN, CDR2 SYDVKM. J gave up 4 bases and V 4 bases, and 14 bases lay outside the gene matches. The DNA of the CDR3 is TGTGCCAGCAGTTCACCAGCCCCAAGGCGGGGGGGGTACAATGAGCAGTTCTTC. This gives the protein CASSSPAPRRGGYNEQFF.

The rearrangement links TRBV19 to TRBJ1-3; 10 nucleotides match TRBD1. The CDR3 has 15 amino acids. Germline CDR1 and CDR2: LNHDA and SQIVND (reference sequence). J gave up 2 bases and V 6 bases, and 4 bases lay outside the gene matches. The CDR3 here is CASRRQGATGNTIYF. Here the CDR3 DNA reads TGTGCCAGTAGGCGACAGGGGGCGACTGGAAACACCATATATTTT.